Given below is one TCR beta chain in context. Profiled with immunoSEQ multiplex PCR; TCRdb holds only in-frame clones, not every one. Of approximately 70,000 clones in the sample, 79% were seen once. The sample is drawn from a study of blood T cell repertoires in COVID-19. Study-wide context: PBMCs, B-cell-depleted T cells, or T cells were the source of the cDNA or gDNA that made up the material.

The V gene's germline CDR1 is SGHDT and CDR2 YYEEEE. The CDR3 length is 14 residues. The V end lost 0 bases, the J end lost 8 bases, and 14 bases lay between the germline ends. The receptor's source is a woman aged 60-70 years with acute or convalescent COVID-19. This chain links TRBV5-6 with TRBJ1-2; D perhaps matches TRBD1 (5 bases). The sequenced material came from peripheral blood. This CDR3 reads CASSLDFPGGGYTF. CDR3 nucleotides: TGTGCCAGCAGCTTGGATTTTCCCGGGGGGGGCTACACCTTC.